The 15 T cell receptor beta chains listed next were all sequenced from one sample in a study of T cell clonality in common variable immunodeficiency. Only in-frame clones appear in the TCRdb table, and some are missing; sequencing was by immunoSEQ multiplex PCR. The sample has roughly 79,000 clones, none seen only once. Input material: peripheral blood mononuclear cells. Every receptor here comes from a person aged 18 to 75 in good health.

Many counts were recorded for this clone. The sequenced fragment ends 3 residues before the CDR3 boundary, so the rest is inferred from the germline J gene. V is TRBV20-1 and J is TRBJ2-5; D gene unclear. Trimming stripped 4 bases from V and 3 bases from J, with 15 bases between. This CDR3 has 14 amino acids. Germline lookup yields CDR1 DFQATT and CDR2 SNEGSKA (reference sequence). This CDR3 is CSAKERSWEETQYF. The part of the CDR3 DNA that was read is TGCAGTGCTAAGGAGCGTTCTTGGGAAGAGACC.

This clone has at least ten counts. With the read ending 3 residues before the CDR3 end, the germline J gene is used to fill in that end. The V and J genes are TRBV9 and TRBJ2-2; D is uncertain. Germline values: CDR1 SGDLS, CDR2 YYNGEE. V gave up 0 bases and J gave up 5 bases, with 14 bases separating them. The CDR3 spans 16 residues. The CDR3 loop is CASSVDQAPDTGELFF. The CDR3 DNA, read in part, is TGTGCCAGCAGCGTAGACCAAGCGCCAGATACCGGGGAG.

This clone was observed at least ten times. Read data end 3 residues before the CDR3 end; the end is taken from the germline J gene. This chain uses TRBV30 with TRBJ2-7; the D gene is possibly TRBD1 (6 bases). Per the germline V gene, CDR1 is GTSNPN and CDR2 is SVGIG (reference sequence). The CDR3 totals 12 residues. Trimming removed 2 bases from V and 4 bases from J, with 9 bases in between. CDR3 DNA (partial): TGTGCCTGGAGTCCACAGGGATACGAG. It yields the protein CAWSPQGYE. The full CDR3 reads CAWSPQGYEQYF.

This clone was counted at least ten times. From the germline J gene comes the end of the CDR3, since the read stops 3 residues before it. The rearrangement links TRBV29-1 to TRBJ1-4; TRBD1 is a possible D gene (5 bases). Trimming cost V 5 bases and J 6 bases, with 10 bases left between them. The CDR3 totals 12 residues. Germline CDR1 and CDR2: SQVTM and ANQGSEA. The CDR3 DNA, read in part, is TGCAGCGTTCAGGCACAGGATGAAAAA. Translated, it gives CSVQAQDEK. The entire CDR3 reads CSVQAQDEKLFF.

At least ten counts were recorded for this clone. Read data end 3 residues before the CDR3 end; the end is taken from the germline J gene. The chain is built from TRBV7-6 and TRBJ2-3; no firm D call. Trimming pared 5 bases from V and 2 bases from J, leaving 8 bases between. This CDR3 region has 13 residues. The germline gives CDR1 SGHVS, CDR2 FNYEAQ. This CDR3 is CASSPQHTDTQYF. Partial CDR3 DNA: TGTGCCAGCAGCCCCCAACACACAGATACG.

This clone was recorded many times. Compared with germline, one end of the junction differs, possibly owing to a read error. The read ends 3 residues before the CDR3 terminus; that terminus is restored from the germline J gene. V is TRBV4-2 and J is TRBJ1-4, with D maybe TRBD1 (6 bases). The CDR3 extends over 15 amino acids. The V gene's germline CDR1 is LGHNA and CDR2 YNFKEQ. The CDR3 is CASSQGGGGTEKLFF. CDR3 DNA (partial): TGCGCCAGCAGCCAAGGGGGGGGTGGGACTGAAAAA.

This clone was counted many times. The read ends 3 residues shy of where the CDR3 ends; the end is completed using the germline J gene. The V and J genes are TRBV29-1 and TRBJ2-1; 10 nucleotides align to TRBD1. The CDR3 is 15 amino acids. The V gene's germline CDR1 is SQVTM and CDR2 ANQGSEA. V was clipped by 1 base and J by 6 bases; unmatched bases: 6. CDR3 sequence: CSVEATGGLVNEQFF. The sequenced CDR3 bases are TGCAGCGTTGAAGCGACAGGGGGCCTAGTCAATGAG.

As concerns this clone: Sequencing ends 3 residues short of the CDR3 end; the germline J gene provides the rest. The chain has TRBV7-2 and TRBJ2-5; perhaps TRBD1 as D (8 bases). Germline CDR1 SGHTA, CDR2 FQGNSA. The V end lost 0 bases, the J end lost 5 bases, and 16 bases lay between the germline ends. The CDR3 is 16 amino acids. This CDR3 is CASSLAWGRDRETQYF. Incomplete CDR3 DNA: TGTGCCAGCAGCTTAGCCTGGGGGAGGGACAGGGAGACC.

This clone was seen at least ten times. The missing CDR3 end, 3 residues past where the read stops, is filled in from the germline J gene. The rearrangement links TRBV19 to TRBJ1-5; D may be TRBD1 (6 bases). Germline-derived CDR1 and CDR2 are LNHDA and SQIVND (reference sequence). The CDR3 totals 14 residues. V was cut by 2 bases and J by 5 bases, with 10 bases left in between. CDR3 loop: CASSITHRDQPQHF. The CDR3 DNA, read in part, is TGTGCCAGTAGTATAACCCACAGGGATCAGCCC.

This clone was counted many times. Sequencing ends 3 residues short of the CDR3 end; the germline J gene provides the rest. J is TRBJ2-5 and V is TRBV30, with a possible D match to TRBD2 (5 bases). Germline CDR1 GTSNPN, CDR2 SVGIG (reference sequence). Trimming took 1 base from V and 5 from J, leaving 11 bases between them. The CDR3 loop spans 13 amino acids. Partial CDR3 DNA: TGTGCCTGGAGTGCTATCCGAGGGGAGACC. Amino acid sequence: CAWSAIRGET. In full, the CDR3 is CAWSAIRGETQYF.

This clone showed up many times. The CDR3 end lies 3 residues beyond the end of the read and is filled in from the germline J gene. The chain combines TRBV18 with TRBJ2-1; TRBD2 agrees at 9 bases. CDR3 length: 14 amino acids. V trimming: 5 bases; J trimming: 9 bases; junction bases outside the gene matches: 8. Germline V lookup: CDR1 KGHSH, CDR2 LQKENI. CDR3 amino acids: CASSDSGGTGEQFF. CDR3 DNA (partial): TGTGCCAGCTCAGATAGCGGGGGCACGGGTGAG.

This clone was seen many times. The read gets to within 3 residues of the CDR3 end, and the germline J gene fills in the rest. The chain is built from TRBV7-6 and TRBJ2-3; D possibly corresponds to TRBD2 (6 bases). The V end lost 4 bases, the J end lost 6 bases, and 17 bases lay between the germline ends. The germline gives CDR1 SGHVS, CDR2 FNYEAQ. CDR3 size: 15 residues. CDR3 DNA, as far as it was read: TGTGCCAGCAGCTCCCCCTCCGGGAGCGGGGATACG. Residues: CASSSPSGSGDT. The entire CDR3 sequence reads CASSSPSGSGDTQYF.

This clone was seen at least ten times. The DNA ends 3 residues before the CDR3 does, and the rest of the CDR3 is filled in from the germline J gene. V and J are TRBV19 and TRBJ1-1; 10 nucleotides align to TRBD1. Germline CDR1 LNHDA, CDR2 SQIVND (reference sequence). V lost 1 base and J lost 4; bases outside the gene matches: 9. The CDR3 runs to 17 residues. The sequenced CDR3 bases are TGTGCCAGTAGTATAGGGGACAGGGGCGTGTTGAGCACTGAA. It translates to CASSIGDRGVLSTE. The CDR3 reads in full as CASSIGDRGVLSTEAFF. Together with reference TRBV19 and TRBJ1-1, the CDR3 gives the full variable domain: DGGITQSPKYLFRKEGQNVTLSCEQNLNHDAMYWYRQDPGQGLRLIYYSQIVNDFQKGDIAEGYSVSREKKESFPLTVTSAQKNPTAFYLCASSIGDRGVLSTEAFFGQGTRLTVV.

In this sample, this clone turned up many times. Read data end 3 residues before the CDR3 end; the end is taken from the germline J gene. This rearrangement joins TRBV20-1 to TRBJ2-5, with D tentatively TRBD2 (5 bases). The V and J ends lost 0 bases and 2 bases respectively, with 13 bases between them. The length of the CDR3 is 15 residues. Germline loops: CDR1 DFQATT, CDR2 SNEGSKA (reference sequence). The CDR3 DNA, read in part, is TGCAGTGCTAGAGATACGGCGGGCAGTCAAGAGACC. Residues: CSARDTAGSQET. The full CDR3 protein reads CSARDTAGSQETQYF.

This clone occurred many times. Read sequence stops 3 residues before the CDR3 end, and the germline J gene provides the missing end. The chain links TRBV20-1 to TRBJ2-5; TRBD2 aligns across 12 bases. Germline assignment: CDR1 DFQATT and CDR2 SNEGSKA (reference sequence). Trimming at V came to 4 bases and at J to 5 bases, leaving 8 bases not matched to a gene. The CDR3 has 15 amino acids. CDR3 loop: CSAKLAGGPRETQYF. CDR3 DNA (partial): TGCAGTGCTAAACTAGCGGGAGGCCCTCGGGAGACC.